This TCR beta chain stems from a study of shared clonotypes between healthy human individuals. The naive CD8 subset, CD45RO-negative cells positively selected for CCR7, excluded terminally differentiated effector memory CD45RA+ cells. The CDR3 spans 13 residues. TCRdb's table, derived via immunoSEQ multiplex PCR, lists solely in-frame clones and lacks some. The sample includes under 2,000,000 clones, about 95% of them seen just once. This clonotype was obtained from a man in his late teens or twenties in good health. V usage is TRBV21-1 and J usage is TRBJ1-1. TRBV21-1 is tagged as a pseudogene. Sequenced: naive CD8+ T cells sorted from blood. The CDR3 reads CASRPGGDTEAFF. The CDR3 DNA is TGTGCCAGCCGACCTGGGGGAGACACTGAAGCTTTCTTT.